The rows below give T cell receptor beta chains drawn from one sample of a study of blood T cell repertoires in COVID-19. Libraries were prepared by immunoSEQ multiplex PCR; TCRdb keeps only in-frame clonotypes and omits some of them. In the table there are under 300,000 clones, 75% to 90% of which are singletons. The specimen was peripheral blood. The receptors come from a man aged 55-75 years who had recovered from COVID-19. CDR3s include the opening cysteine and the closing phenylalanine or tryptophan. A D gene is named only where the DNA matches it firmly. Not all rows give a size; the values are once, few, many and, for expanded clones, a class.

V	J	size	D	length	CDR3	DNA
TRBV10-3	TRBJ1-2	NA	NA	12	CAISEQTDGYTF	TGTGCCATCAGTGAGCAGACAGATGGCTACACCTTC
TRBV27	TRBJ1-6	NA	NA	13	CASSLAEGSPLHF	TGTGCCAGCAGTTTGGCGGAGGGTTCACCCCTCCACTTT
TRBV7-9	TRBJ2-7	once	TRBD1	16	CASSLAPDRGSYEQYF	TGTGCCAGCAGCTTGGCACCGGACAGGGGAAGCTACGAGCAGTACTTC
TRBV30	TRBJ2-7	NA	NA	14	CAWSPTVRGYEQYF	TGTGCCTGGAGCCCGACAGTAAGAGGATACGAGCAGTACTTC
TRBV12-5	TRBJ1-1	NA	NA	12	CASATEGPEAFF	TGTGCTAGTGCCACGGAGGGTCCCGAAGCTTTCTTT
TRBV23-1	TRBJ1-4	NA	NA	10	CARYNEKLFF	TGCGCCAGATATAATGAAAAACTGTTTTTT
TRBV10-3	TRBJ2-7	NA	TRBD1	13	CAIRTGNSYEQYF	TGTGCCATACGGACAGGGAACTCCTACGAGCAGTACTTC
TRBV24-1	TRBJ2-1	NA	TRBD1	16	CATSERGQGAIREQFF	TGTGCCACCAGTGAACGGGGACAGGGGGCGATACGCGAGCAGTTCTTC
TRBV7-9	TRBJ2-1	NA	NA	15	CASSLGGLGRSEQFF	TGTGCCAGCAGCTTAGGGGGCCTAGGTCGCTCTGAGCAGTTCTTC
TRBV27	TRBJ1-2	NA	NA	13	CASSFDRTVGYTF	TGTGCCAGCAGTTTTGATAGGACAGTCGGCTACACCTTC
TRBV5-1	TRBJ2-1	NA	TRBD1	14	CASSLQTGGNEQFF	TGCGCCAGCAGCTTGCAGACAGGGGGGAATGAGCAGTTCTTC
TRBV29-1	TRBJ2-1	NA	TRBD1	16	CSVDYRDRGPYNEQFF	TGCAGCGTTGATTACCGGGACAGGGGGCCGTACAATGAGCAGTTCTTC
TRBV19	TRBJ1-6	NA	NA	14	CASSIVGRNSPLHF	TGTGCCAGTAGTATAGTTGGCAGAAATTCACCCCTCCACTTT
TRBV11-2	TRBJ2-3	NA	TRBD2	16	CASSPGLAGGFDTQYF	TGTGCCAGCAGCCCGGGACTAGCGGGGGGTTTTGATACGCAGTATTTT
TRBV5-1	TRBJ2-5	NA	NA	13	CASSLAWRETQYF	TGCGCCAGCAGCCTTGCGTGGCGGGAGACCCAGTACTTC
TRBV2	TRBJ1-4	NA	TRBD1	15	CASSGTGFANEKLFF	TGTGCCAGCAGTGGGACAGGGTTTGCTAATGAAAAACTGTTTTTT
TRBV5-4	TRBJ2-7	NA	NA	16	CASSPGGQRTSYEQYF	TGTGCCAGCAGCCCCGGCGGGCAGCGCACCTCCTACGAGCAGTACTTC
TRBV9	TRBJ2-5	NA	NA	16	CASSGEGAGTQETQYF	TGTGCCAGCAGCGGCGAGGGCGCGGGTACCCAAGAGACCCAGTACTTC
TRBV10-3	TRBJ2-1	once	TRBD1	15	CAISRDRGRYNEQFF	TGTGCCATCAGTAGAGACAGGGGCCGCTACAATGAGCAGTTCTTC
TRBV9	TRBJ1-6	NA	NA	14	CASSVALGVAPLHF	TGTGCCAGCAGCGTAGCCCTCGGGGTCGCACCCCTCCACTTT
TRBV6-1	TRBJ2-2	NA	NA	13	CASSELTGSELFF	TGTGCCAGCAGTGAGCTTACGGGATCTGAGCTGTTTTTT
TRBV5-4	TRBJ2-7	NA	TRBD2	18	CASRTWGLAGGKPYEQYF	TGTGCCAGCAGGACCTGGGGACTAGCGGGGGGAAAACCCTACGAGCAGTACTTC
TRBV11-2	TRBJ2-5	NA	NA	14	CASGRRDYQETQYF	TGTGCCAGCGGCCGGAGGGATTACCAAGAGACCCAGTACTTC
TRBV10-3	TRBJ1-6	NA	NA	17	CAIWRGVATSGDSPLHF	TGTGCCATCTGGAGAGGAGTGGCTACTTCGGGGGATTCACCCCTCCACTTT
TRBV5-1	TRBJ2-1	NA	NA	13	CASSPDTYNEQFF	TGCGCCAGCAGCCCGGACACATACAATGAGCAGTTCTTC
TRBV5-1	TRBJ2-1	NA	NA	15	CASMPGSHRTNEQFF	TGCGCCAGCATGCCCGGGTCCCACAGGACGAATGAGCAGTTCTTC
TRBV5-1	TRBJ1-2	NA	TRBD1	15	CASSLEGQGALGYTF	TGCGCCAGCAGCTTGGAGGGACAGGGGGCGCTTGGCTACACCTTC
TRBV9	TRBJ2-2	NA	NA	15	CASSPLVVNTGELFF	TGTGCCAGCAGCCCTTTGGTAGTTAACACCGGGGAGCTGTTTTTT
TRBV6-5	TRBJ2-1	NA	TRBD1	15	CASSSPGQGYNEQFF	TGTGCCAGCAGTTCCCCGGGACAGGGTTACAATGAGCAGTTCTTC
TRBV5-1	TRBJ2-7	NA	TRBD1	13	CASSIGQGQEQYF	TGCGCCAGCAGCATTGGACAGGGGCAAGAGCAGTACTTC
TRBV7-2	TRBJ2-2	NA	NA	14	CASSRSLGSGELFF	TGTGCCAGCAGTCGGAGCCTGGGTTCGGGGGAGCTGTTTTTT
TRBV29-1	TRBJ1-1	few	NA	13	CSVSPGGGTSAFF	TGCAGCGTTTCCCCCGGGGGGGGAACTTCAGCTTTCTTT
TRBV4-1	TRBJ1-1	NA	NA	15	CASSTWGQTLAEAFF	TGCGCCAGCAGCACATGGGGCCAGACGTTAGCAGAAGCTTTCTTT
TRBV4-1	TRBJ1-2	few	NA	14	CASSQVLAAWGYTF	TGCGCCAGCAGCCAAGTGTTGGCCGCCTGGGGCTACACCTTC
TRBV20-1	TRBJ2-5	once	TRBD2	17	CSASMVAGGLGQETQYF	TGCAGTGCTAGTATGGTAGCGGGGGGGCTGGGCCAAGAGACCCAGTACTTC
TRBV10-3	TRBJ1-6	few	NA	12	CAISERTFTLHF	TGTGCCATCAGTGAAAGGACATTCACCCTCCACTTT
TRBV7-9	TRBJ2-3	few	NA	16	CASSSRLASGTDTQYF	TGTGCCAGCAGCTCCCGCCTGGCTAGCGGCACAGATACGCAGTATTTT
TRBV6-6	TRBJ2-1	NA	NA	11	CASSYRGEQFF	TGTGCCAGCAGTTACCGAGGAGAGCAGTTCTTC
TRBV3-1/TRBV3-2	TRBJ2-1	NA	TRBD2	16	CASRRTSGGVYNEQFF	TGTGCCAGCAGGAGGACTAGCGGGGGGGTTTACAATGAGCAGTTCTTC
TRBV19	TRBJ1-5	few	TRBD1	15	CASSTTGGSGQPQHF	TGTGCCAGTAGTACGACAGGGGGCAGTGGTCAGCCCCAGCATTTT
TRBV18	TRBJ1-2	NA	NA	15	CASSPRDRGDYGYTF	TGTGCCAGCTCCCCGCGGGACCGGGGGGACTATGGCTACACCTTC
TRBV4-1	TRBJ1-5	NA	TRBD1	19	CASSQMQVGLGTDRAPQHF	TGCGCCAGCAGCCAAATGCAAGTGGGGTTGGGGACAGATAGGGCGCCCCAGCATTTT
TRBV19	TRBJ1-2	NA	TRBD1	14	CASSRLTGTRGYTF	TGTGCCAGTAGTAGATTGACAGGGACTAGAGGCTACACCTTC
TRBV6-1	TRBJ2-7	NA	NA	16	CASSAQPFRETYEQYF	TGTGCCAGCAGTGCACAACCCTTCCGGGAGACATACGAGCAGTACTTC
TRBV6-5	TRBJ1-6	NA	TRBD1	15	CASSYLDRVDSPLHF	TGTGCCAGCAGTTACTTGGACAGGGTTGATTCACCCCTCCACTTT
TRBV6-6	TRBJ1-3	NA	NA	15	CASSYSPGYGNTIYF	TGTGCCAGCAGTTACTCGCCAGGGTACGGAAACACCATATATTTT
TRBV24-1	TRBJ2-4	NA	TRBD1	16	CATSDSRPGGRNIQYF	TGTGCCACCAGTGATTCTCGGCCAGGGGGCAGGAACATTCAGTACTTC
TRBV6-6	TRBJ2-1	NA	NA	14	CASSYSKGGDEQFF	TGTGCCAGCAGTTACTCGAAGGGGGGGGATGAGCAGTTCTTC
TRBV6-5	TRBJ2-5	NA	NA	13	CASRDRQYETQYF	TGTGCCAGCAGGGACCGACAGTACGAGACCCAGTACTTC
TRBV2	TRBJ1-2	NA	TRBD1	13	CASSGQGAAGYTF	TGTGCCAGCAGTGGACAGGGGGCGGCTGGCTACACCTTC
TRBV4-1	TRBJ2-2	NA	TRBD1	16	CASSHRPGQGIGELFF	TGCGCCAGCAGCCATCGCCCGGGACAGGGGATCGGGGAGCTGTTTTTT
TRBV6-5	TRBJ2-7	NA	TRBD1	13	CASRRQGGYEQYF	TGTGCCAGCAGACGACAGGGGGGCTACGAGCAGTACTTC
TRBV18	TRBJ2-1	NA	TRBD1	14	CASSPWTGYNEQFF	TGTGCCAGCTCACCATGGACAGGTTACAATGAGCAGTTCTTC